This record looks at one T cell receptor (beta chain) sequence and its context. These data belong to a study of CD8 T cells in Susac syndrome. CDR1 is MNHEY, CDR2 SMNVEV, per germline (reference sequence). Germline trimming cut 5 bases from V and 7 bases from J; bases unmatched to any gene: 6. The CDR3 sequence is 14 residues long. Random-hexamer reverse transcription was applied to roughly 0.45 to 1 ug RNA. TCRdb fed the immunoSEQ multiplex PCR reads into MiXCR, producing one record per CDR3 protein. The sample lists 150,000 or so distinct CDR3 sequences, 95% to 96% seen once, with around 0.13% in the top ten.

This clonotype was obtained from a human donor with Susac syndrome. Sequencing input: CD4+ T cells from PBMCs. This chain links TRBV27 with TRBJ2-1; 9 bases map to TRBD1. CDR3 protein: CASSPGTGWNEQFF. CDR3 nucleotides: TGTGCCAGCAGTCCCGGGACAGGGTGGAATGAGCAGTTCTTC.